Shown below are 23 T cell receptor beta chains from a single sample sequenced in a study of cytomegalovirus exposure and HLA in healthy donors. The PCR made use of 60 Vbeta and 13 Jbeta primers. This table comes from immunoSEQ multiplex PCR, and its TCRdb copy is limited to in-frame clones, with some not included. Of about 160,000 clones listed, 80% to 90% are singletons. Sample: PBMCs. The origin of the receptors is a man between 50 and 59 years old in good health and CMV-seropositive.

This chain joins TRBV6-4 and TRBJ2-2, with D possibly matching TRBD1 (6 bases). The CDR3 contains 14 residues. Trimming removed 6 bases from V and 7 bases from J, with 15 bases in between. Looked up from germline, CDR1 is MRHNA and CDR2 is SNTAGT. CDR3 sequence: CASSIGEGVGELFF. CDR3 sequence (DNA): TGTGCCAGCAGCATCGGTGAGGGGGTCGGGGAGCTGTTTTTT.

This clone was found once. The chain is built from TRBV19 and TRBJ2-5, with D maybe TRBD1 (5 bases). Germline CDR1 reads LNHDA; CDR2 reads SQIVND (reference sequence). This CDR3 is 13 amino acids long. V was pared by 7 bases and J by 5 bases, with 14 bases between. CDR3 bases: TGTGCCAGTAATCAGGGCTTGGGCGAGACCCAGTACTTC. Encoded protein: CASNQGLGETQYF.

The V gene is TRBV28, the J gene TRBJ1-1; TRBD1 agrees at 7 bases. This CDR3 comprises 11 residues. V lost 6 bases to trimming and J lost 8 bases; unmatched junction nucleotides: 3. The germline V gene encodes CDR1 MDHEN and CDR2 SYDVKM. The chain's CDR3 is CASSQDREAFF. The CDR3 coding sequence is TGTGCCAGCAGCCAGGACAGGGAAGCTTTCTTT.

The V gene is TRBV7-9, the J gene TRBJ2-1, with TRBD2 matching 7 bases. V was clipped by 5 bases and J by 2 bases; unmatched bases: 6. Looked up from germline, CDR1 is SEHNR and CDR2 is FQNEAQ (reference sequence). This CDR3 contains 15 residues. CDR3 bases: TGTGCCAGCAGCCCCACTAGCGCTACCTACAATGAGCAGTTCTTC. It is translated as CASSPTSATYNEQFF.

The rearrangement joins TRBV5-5 to TRBJ1-2, with D perhaps matching TRBD1 (6 bases). The CDR3 consists of 14 residues. V was pared by 4 bases and J by 4 bases, with 14 bases between. Germline CDR1 is SGHKS and CDR2 is YYEKEE (reference sequence). The CDR3, as DNA: TGTGCCAGCAGCCCGAGGACAGACCCCTATGGCTACACCTTC. Translating it yields CASSPRTDPYGYTF.

The genes are TRBV29-1 and TRBJ1-1, with D perhaps TRBD1 (6 bases). The CDR3 is 13 residues long. Germline values: CDR1 SQVTM, CDR2 ANQGSEA. V was pared by 7 bases and J by 2 bases, with 14 bases between. CDR3 loop: CSAKGTPNTEAFF. CDR3 sequence (DNA): TGCAGCGCCAAAGGGACACCCAACACTGAAGCTTTCTTT.

The chain joins TRBV6-5 to TRBJ1-1, with D perhaps matching TRBD1 (6 bases). Germline values: CDR1 MNHEY, CDR2 SVGAGI. Trimming removed 7 bases from V and 0 bases from J, with 12 bases in between. The CDR3 spans 14 residues. For the CDR3, the DNA is TGTGCCAGCAATTCACAGGGCATGAACACTGAAGCTTTCTTT. Protein sequence: CASNSQGMNTEAFF.

The chain recombines TRBV7-6 with TRBJ2-1; 13 nucleotides line up with TRBD2. The CDR3 consists of 21 residues. Germline V lookup: CDR1 SGHVS, CDR2 FNYEAQ. After removal of 1 base from V and 4 bases from J, the junction contained 16 bases not matched to a gene. The CDR3 bases are TGTGCCAGCAGCTTAGAACCTACTAGCGGGAGGGGTTTTCTGGGTTACAATGAGCAGTTCTTC. This translates into CASSLEPTSGRGFLGYNEQFF.

The J gene is TRBJ2-7, the V gene TRBV27; TRBD1 aligns across 10 bases. This CDR3 is 18 amino acids long. Germline V gene data show CDR1 as MNHEY and CDR2 as SMNVEV (reference sequence). The junction had 17 bases not matched to a gene; V was cut back by 4 bases and J by 5 bases. For the CDR3, the DNA is TGTGCCAGCAGTTCAATGACCCAGGGGGACAGGGGCATCAACGAGCAGTACTTC. Its translation is CASSSMTQGDRGINEQYF.

The chain is built from TRBV5-1 and TRBJ1-3; 8 bases align to TRBD1. The germline CDR1 and CDR2 sequences are SGHRS and YFSETQ. J was trimmed by 4 bases and V by 1 base; bases with no gene match: 4. This CDR3 has 15 residues. The CDR3 DNA sequence: TGCGCCAGCAGCTTGTCAGGGGGCTCAGGAAACACCATATATTTT. Its protein product is CASSLSGGSGNTIYF.

This chain links TRBV27 with TRBJ1-5, with TRBD1 matching 11 bases. Trimming took 5 bases from V and 7 from J; bases not matched to a gene: 7. The CDR3 sequence is 15 residues long. CDR1 and CDR2 (germline): MNHEY, SMNVEV (reference sequence). Written as DNA, the CDR3 is TGTGCCAGCAGTCCCGGGACAGGGGGATTACAGCCCCAGCATTTT. This sequence encodes CASSPGTGGLQPQHF.

The chain couples TRBV2 to TRBJ2-1; D is undetermined. V was cut by 6 bases and J by 12 bases, with 12 bases left in between. The V gene's germline CDR1 is SNHLY and CDR2 FYNNEI. CDR3 length: 11 residues. The chain's CDR3 is CASSSPRVQFF. The DNA for the CDR3 is TGTGCCAGCAGCTCCCCCCGGGTGCAGTTCTTC.

The chain employs TRBV27 and TRBJ2-7, with D perhaps matching TRBD1 (6 bases). V was clipped by 3 bases and J by 1 base, with 10 bases between them. Per germline, CDR1 MNHEY and CDR2 SMNVEV (reference sequence). The CDR3 spans 14 residues. This CDR3 is CASSFTGLSYEQYF. For the CDR3, the DNA is TGTGCCAGCAGTTTTACAGGGTTATCCTACGAGCAGTACTTC.

The chain carries TRBV9 and TRBJ1-3; no reliable D call. V lost 0 bases to trimming and J lost 2 bases, with 6 bases between them. This CDR3 has 14 residues. Germline V CDR1 and CDR2: SGDLS, YYNGEE. DNA of the CDR3: TGTGCCAGCAGCGTAGACAGACCTGGAAACACCATATATTTT. It specifies CASSVDRPGNTIYF.

The rearrangement joins TRBV12-5 to TRBJ2-3; 7 bases are shared with TRBD2. Germline V gene data show CDR1 as LGHNT and CDR2 as FRNRAP. The CDR3 totals 14 residues. The ends lost 7 bases at V and 0 bases at J; junction bases unmatched: 4. In nucleotides, the CDR3 is TGTGCTAGTGCCCAACTAGCGAGCACAGATACGCAGTATTTT. Its translation is CASAQLASTDTQYF.

A single count supports this clone. The chain links TRBV5-6 to TRBJ2-2; D perhaps matches TRBD2 (5 bases). V lost 0 bases and J 5 bases, leaving 5 bases between the germline ends. CDR1 is SGHDT and CDR2 is YYEEEE in the germline V gene. This CDR3 has 13 amino acids. This CDR3 is CASSLAGTGELFF. The CDR3 DNA reads TGTGCCAGCAGCTTGGCGGGGACCGGGGAGCTGTTTTTT.

The CDR3 DNA reads as TGTGCCAGCAGCCGTTCGACAGCTCAAAGCACAGATACGCAGTATTTT. It specifies CASSRSTAQSTDTQYF. The chain couples TRBV7-9 to TRBJ2-3, with a weak D call TRBD1 (5 bases). Deletions cut 5 bases from V and 0 bases from J, with 15 bases between. This CDR3 spans 16 amino acids. Germline V gives CDR1 SEHNR, CDR2 FQNEAQ (reference sequence). Based on the CDR3 plus reference TRBV7-9 and TRBJ2-3, the full variable domain is DTGVSQNPRHKITKRGQNVTFRCDPISEHNRLYWYRQTLGQGPEFLTYFQNEAQLEKSRLLSDRFSAERPKGSFSTLEIQRTEQGDSAMYLCASSRSTAQSTDTQYFGPGTRLTVL.

This chain connects TRBV6-1 to TRBJ2-3; unclear D gene. V lost 0 bases, J lost 2 bases, and 9 bases lay in between. Germline CDR1 is MNHNS and CDR2 is SASEGT. The CDR3 extends over 15 amino acids. CDR3 sequence (DNA): TGTGCCAGCAGTGAAGCGGGCCAGCCCACAGATACGCAGTATTTT. Protein: CASSEAGQPTDTQYF.

The rearrangement links TRBV7-9 to TRBJ1-6; TRBD1 matches 9 bases. Germline V CDR1 and CDR2: SEHNR, FQNEAQ (reference sequence). The CDR3 has 15 residues. The junction had 6 bases not matched to a gene; V was cut back by 3 bases and J by 9 bases. CDR3 protein: CASSLETGGGSPLHF. The CDR3 nucleotides read TGTGCCAGCAGCTTGGAAACAGGGGGCGGTTCACCCCTCCACTTT.

The chain uses TRBV15 and TRBJ2-3, with D perhaps TRBD2 (6 bases). Germline CDR1 reads LNHNV; CDR2 reads YYDKDF (reference sequence). With 8 bases removed from V and 5 bases from J, the gap between germline ends came to 17 bases. The CDR3 has 14 amino acids. The CDR3 sequence: CATARGVEKDTQYF. CDR3 sequence (DNA): TGTGCCACCGCGCGGGGAGTCGAGAAAGATACGCAGTATTTT. The full variable domain, completed using reference TRBV15 and TRBJ2-3, is DAMVIQNPRYQVTQFGKPVTLSCSQTLNHNVMYWYQQKSSQAPKLLFHYYDKDFNNEADTPDNFQSRRPNTSFCFLDIRSPGLGDTAMYLCATARGVEKDTQYFGPGTRLTVL.

A few counts support this clone. The chain uses TRBV6-5 and TRBJ1-1; the match to TRBD1 covers 8 bases. The germline V gene encodes CDR1 MNHEY and CDR2 SVGAGI. Unmatched junction bases numbered 2, after V lost 7 bases and J lost 1 base. The CDR3 is 13 amino acids. Here the CDR3 reads CASTGTGNTEAFF. The CDR3 DNA reads as TGTGCCAGCACCGGGACAGGGAACACTGAAGCTTTCTTT.

This sequence joins TRBV19 and TRBJ2-7; D possibly corresponds to TRBD2 (6 bases). The CDR3 is 16 amino acids. V was pared by 1 base and J by 3 bases, with 16 bases between. Germline V gene lookup returns CDR1 LNHDA and CDR2 SQIVND (reference sequence). DNA for the CDR3: TGTGCCAGTAGTATAGTGGGGGGAGTAGAGGTCTACGAGCAGTACGTC. This sequence encodes CASSIVGGVEVYEQYV.

The chain recombines TRBV5-5 with TRBJ2-5; D is undetermined. This CDR3 comprises 14 residues. Germline V lookup: CDR1 SGHKS, CDR2 YYEKEE (reference sequence). V lost 4 bases and J lost 5, with 15 bases in between. In DNA form, the CDR3 reads TGTGCCAGCAGCCTGGGTCCCAACGAGGAGACCCAGTACTTC. This translates into CASSLGPNEETQYF.